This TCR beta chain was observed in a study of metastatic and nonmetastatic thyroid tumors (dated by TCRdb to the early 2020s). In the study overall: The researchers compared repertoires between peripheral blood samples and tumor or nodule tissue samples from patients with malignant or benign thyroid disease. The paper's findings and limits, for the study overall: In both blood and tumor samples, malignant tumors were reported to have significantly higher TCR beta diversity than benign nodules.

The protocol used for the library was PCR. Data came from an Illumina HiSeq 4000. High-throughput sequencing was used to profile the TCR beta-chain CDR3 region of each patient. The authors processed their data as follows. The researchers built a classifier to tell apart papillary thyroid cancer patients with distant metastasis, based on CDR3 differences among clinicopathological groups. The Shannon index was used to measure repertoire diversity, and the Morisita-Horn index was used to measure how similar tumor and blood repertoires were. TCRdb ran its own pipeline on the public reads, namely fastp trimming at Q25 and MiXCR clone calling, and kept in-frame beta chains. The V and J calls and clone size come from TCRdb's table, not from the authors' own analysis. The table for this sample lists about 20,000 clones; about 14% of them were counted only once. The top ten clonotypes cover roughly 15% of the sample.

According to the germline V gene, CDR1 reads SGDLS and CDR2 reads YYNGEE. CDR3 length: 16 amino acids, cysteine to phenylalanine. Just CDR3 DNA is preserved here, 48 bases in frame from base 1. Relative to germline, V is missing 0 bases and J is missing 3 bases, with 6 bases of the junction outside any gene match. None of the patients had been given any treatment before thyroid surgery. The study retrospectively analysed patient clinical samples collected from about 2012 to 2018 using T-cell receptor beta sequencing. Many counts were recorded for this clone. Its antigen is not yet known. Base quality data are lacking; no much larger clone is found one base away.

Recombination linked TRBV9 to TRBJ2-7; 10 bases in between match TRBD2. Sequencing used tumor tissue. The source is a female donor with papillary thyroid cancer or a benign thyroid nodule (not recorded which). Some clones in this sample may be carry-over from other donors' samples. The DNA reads TGTGCCAGCAGCGTAGGGCTAGCGGGGGCCTACTACGAGCAGTACTTC. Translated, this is CASSVGLAGAYYEQYF.